This T cell receptor (beta chain) was documented in a study of T cell clonotyping in hematopoietic cell transplantation. Study overall: Recipient samples before transplant were obtained post-cytoreduction.

This clone appeared a single time. Its antigen is not identified. Only in-frame clones appear in the TCRdb table, and some are missing; sequencing was by immunoSEQ multiplex PCR. The data show some 13,000 clones, with over 80% seen just once and approximately 15% held by the top ten. Indicated time point: recipient sample about 28 days before transplant, after cytoreduction. Recipient blood drawn about 28 days pretransplant and days 30, 100, 180 after. Broader study findings: Without cell sorting, CD4 versus CD8 contributions remain unresolved. Recipient TCR diversity dropped after transplant; expanded clonotypes rose from day 30 to 180.

This receptor was obtained from a man aged 55 to 70 with acute myeloid leukemia. Some clones in this sample may be carry-over from other donors' samples. The sample in question was peripheral blood mononuclear cells, obtained before stem cell transplant.

CDR3 residues: CASSFSGQGRTEAFF. CDR3 in DNA: TGTGCCAGCAGCTTTTCAGGACAGGGAAGAACTGAAGCTTTCTTT. The chain couples TRBV11-3 to TRBJ1-1; 8 nucleotides agree with TRBD1. V lost 3 bases, J lost 5 bases, and 8 bases stayed unmatched. The CDR3 sequence is 15 residues long. Germline-derived CDR1 and CDR2 are SGHNT and YENEEA.